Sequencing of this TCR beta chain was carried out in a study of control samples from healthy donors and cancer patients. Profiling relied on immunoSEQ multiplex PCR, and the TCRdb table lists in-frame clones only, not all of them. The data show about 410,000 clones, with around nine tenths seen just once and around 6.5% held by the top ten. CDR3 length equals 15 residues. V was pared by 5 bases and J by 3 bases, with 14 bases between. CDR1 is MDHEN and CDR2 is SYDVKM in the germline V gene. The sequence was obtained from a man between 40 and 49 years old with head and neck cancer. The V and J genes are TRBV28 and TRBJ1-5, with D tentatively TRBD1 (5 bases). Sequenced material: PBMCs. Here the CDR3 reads CASSRAGGNNQPQHF. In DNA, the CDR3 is TGTGCCAGCAGTCGGGCGGGGGGAAACAATCAGCCCCAGCATTTT.